Shown below are 5 T cell receptor beta chains from a single sample sequenced in a study of cytomegalovirus exposure and HLA in healthy donors. Use of 60 Vbeta and 13 Jbeta primers characterized the PCR. The protocol was immunoSEQ multiplex PCR, while the TCRdb copy is restricted to in-frame clones and leaves out a portion. The sample has some 86,000 clones; about 67% are singletons. The sequencing sample was made of PBMCs. The origin of the receptors is a man younger than 40 in good health and CMV-seronegative.

The chain recombines TRBV4-1 with TRBJ1-1, with a tentative D call TRBD1 (6 bases). With 5 bases removed from V and 1 base from J, the gap between germline ends came to 11 bases. This CDR3 spans 14 amino acids. Per germline, CDR1 MGHRA and CDR2 YSYEKL. CDR3 bases: TGCGCCAGCAGCGCCCAGGGGCGGAACACTGAAGCTTTCTTT. Its translation: CASSAQGRNTEAFF.

The genes are TRBV7-3 and TRBJ2-1; possible D gene TRBD1, 5 bases. Germline V gene lookup returns CDR1 SGHTA and CDR2 FQGTGA. There are 15 residues in the CDR3. V lost 1 base and J 2 bases, leaving 9 bases between the germline ends. Here the CDR3 DNA reads TGTGCCAGCAGCTTAAGCCAGGGAACCTACAATGAGCAGTTCTTC. This encodes CASSLSQGTYNEQFF. Based on the CDR3 plus reference TRBV7-3 and TRBJ2-1, the full variable domain is GAGVSQTPSNKVTEKGKYVELRCDPISGHTALYWYRQSLGQGPEFLIYFQGTGAADDSGLPNDRFFAVRPEGSVSTLKIQRTERGDSAVYLCASSLSQGTYNEQFFGPGTRLTVL.

The CDR3 region has the DNA TGCGCCAGCAGCCCCCCCTCGCAGGGGACAAGGACTGAAGCTTTCTTT. It codes for CASSPPSQGTRTEAFF. The rearrangement links TRBV5-1 to TRBJ1-1; tentative D call: TRBD1 (6 bases). Trimming removed 4 bases at V and 5 bases at J, with 21 bases between. The CDR3 contains 16 residues. The germline V gene has CDR1 SGHRS and CDR2 YFSETQ. Full variable domain (outside the CDR3, taken from reference TRBV5-1 and TRBJ1-1): KAGVTQTPRYLIKTRGQQVTLSCSPISGHRSVSWYQQTPGQGLQFLFEYFSETQRNKGNFPGRFSGRQFSNSRSEMNVSTLELGDSALYLCASSPPSQGTRTEAFFGQGTRLTVV.

V gene TRBV13 combines with J gene TRBJ1-1, with 7 positions matching TRBD1. The CDR3 has 18 amino acids. Germline CDR1 PRHDT, CDR2 FYEKMQ (reference sequence). V shed 5 bases, J shed 4 bases, and the junction held 19 bases outside the gene matches. The CDR3 protein is CASSLGGWAGGEGTEAFF. CDR3 nucleotides: TGTGCCAGCAGCCTCGGGGGTTGGGCAGGGGGTGAGGGCACTGAAGCTTTCTTT.

V gene TRBV27 combines with J gene TRBJ2-7; weak D call: TRBD2 (7 bases). The CDR3 is 13 residues long. Germline V gives CDR1 MNHEY, CDR2 SMNVEV (reference sequence). Trimming took off 2 bases at V and 5 bases at J, with 10 bases between the two ends. Here the CDR3 reads CASSLGGAHEQYF. For the CDR3, the DNA is TGTGCCAGCAGTTTAGGGGGGGCCCACGAGCAGTACTTC.